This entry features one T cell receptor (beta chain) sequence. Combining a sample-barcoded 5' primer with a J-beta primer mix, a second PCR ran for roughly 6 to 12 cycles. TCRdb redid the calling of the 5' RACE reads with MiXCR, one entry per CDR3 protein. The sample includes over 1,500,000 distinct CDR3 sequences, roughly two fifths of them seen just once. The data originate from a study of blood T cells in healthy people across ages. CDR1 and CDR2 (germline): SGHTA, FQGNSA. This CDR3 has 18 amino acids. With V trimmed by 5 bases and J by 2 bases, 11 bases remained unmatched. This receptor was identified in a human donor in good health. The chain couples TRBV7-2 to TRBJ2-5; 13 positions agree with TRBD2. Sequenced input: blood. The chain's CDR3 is CASSPAVGTSGVQETQYF. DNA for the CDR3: TGTGCCAGCAGCCCGGCGGTTGGGACTAGCGGGGTTCAAGAGACCCAGTACTTC.